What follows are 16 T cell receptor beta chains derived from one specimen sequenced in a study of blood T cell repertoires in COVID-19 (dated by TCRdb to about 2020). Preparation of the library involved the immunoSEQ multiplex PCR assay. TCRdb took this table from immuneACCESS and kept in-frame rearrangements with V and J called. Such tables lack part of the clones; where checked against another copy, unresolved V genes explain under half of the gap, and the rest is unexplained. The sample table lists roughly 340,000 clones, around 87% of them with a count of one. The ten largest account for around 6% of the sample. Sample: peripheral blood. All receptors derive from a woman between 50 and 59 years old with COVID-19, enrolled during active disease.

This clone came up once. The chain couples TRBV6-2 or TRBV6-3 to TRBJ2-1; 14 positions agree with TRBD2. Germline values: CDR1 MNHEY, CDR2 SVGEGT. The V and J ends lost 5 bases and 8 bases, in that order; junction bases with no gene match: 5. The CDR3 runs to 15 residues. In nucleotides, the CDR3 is TGTGCCAGCAGTCTCGGACTAGCGGGAGGCTATGAGCAGTTCTTC. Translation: CASSLGLAGGYEQFF.

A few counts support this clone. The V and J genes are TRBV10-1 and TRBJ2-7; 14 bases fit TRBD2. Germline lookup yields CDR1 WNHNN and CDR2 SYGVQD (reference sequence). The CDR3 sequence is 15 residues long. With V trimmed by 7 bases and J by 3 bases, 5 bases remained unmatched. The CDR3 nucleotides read TGCGCCAGCAAGGGACTAGCGGGAGAAGTCTACGAGCAGTACTTC. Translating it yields CASKGLAGEVYEQYF.

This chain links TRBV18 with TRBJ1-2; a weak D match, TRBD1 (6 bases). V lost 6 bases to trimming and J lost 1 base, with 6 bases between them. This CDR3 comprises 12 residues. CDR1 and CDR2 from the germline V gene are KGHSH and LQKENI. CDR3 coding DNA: TGTGCCAGCTCGGACAGTAACTATGGCTACACCTTC. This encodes CASSDSNYGYTF.

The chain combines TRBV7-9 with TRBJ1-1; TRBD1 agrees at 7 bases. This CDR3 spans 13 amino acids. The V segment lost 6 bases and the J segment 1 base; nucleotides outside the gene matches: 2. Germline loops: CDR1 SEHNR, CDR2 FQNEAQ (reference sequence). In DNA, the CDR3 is TGTGCCAGCAGTCAGGGGGGGAACACTGAAGCTTTCTTT. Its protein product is CASSQGGNTEAFF.

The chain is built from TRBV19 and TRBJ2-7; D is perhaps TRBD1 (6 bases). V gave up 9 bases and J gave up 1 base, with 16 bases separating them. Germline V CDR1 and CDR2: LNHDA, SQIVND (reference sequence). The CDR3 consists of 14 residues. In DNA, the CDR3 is TGTGCCAGCCAGACCGACAGGTCGTCCTACGAGCAGTACTTC. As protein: CASQTDRSSYEQYF. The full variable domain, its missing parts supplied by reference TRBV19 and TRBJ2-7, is DGGITQSPKYLFRKEGQNVTLSCEQNLNHDAMYWYRQDPGQGLRLIYYSQIVNDFQKGDIAEGYSVSREKKESFPLTVTSAQKNPTAFYLCASQTDRSSYEQYFGPGTRLTVT.

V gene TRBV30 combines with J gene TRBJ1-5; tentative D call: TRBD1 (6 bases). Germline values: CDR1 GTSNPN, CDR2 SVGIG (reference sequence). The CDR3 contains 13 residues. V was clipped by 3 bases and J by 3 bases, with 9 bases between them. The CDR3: CAWRGQFNQPQHF. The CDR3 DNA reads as TGTGCCTGGAGAGGACAGTTCAATCAGCCCCAGCATTTT. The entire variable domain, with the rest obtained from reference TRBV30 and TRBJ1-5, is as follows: SQTIHQWPATLVQPVGSPLSLECTVEGTSNPNLYWYRQAAGRGLQLLFYSVGIGQISSEVPQNLSASRPQDRQFILSSKKLLLSDSGFYLCAWRGQFNQPQHFGDGTRLSIL.

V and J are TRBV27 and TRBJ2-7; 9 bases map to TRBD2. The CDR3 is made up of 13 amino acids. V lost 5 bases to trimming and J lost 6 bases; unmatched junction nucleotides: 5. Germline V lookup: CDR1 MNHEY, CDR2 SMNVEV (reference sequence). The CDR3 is CASSPTLAGEQYF. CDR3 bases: TGTGCCAGCAGTCCCACACTAGCGGGCGAGCAGTACTTC.

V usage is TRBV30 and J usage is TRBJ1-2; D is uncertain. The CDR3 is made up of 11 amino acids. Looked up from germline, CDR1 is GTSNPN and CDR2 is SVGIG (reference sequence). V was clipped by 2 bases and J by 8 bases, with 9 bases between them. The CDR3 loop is CAWSPGNGYTF. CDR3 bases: TGTGCCTGGAGTCCGGGGAACGGCTACACCTTC. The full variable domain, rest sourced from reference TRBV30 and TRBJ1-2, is SQTIHQWPATLVQPVGSPLSLECTVEGTSNPNLYWYRQAAGRGLQLLFYSVGIGQISSEVPQNLSASRPQDRQFILSSKKLLLSDSGFYLCAWSPGNGYTFGSGTRLTVV.

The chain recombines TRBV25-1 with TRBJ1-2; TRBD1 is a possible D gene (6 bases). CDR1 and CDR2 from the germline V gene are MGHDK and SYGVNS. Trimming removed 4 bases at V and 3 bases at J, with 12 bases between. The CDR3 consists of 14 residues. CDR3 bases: TGTGCCAGCAGTGCGGTGGGGGCGGACTATGGCTACACCTTC. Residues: CASSAVGADYGYTF.

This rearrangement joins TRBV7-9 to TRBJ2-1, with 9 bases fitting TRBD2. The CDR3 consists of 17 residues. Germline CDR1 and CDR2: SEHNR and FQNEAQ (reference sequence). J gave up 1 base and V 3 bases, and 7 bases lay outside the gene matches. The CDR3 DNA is TGTGCCAGCAGCTTCATTAGCGGGAGCCGTTCCTACAATGAGCAGTTCTTC. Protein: CASSFISGSRSYNEQFF.

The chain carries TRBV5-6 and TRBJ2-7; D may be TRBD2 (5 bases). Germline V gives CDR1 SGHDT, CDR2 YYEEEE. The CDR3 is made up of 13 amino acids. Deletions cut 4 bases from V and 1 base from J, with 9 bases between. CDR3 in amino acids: CASSAGISYEQYF. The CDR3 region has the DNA TGTGCCAGCAGCGCCGGGATTTCCTACGAGCAGTACTTC.

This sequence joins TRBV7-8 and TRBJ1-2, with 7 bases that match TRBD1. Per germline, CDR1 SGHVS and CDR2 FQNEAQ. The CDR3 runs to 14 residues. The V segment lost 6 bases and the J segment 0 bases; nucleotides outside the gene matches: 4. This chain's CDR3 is CASSTGETNYGYTF. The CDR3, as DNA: TGTGCCAGCAGTACAGGGGAAACTAACTATGGCTACACCTTC.

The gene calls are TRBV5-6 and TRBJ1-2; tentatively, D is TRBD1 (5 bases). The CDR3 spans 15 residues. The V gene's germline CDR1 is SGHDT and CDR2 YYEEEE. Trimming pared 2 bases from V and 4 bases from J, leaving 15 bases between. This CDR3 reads CASSFDPRVSYGYTF. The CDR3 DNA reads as TGTGCCAGCAGCTTTGACCCCAGGGTGAGCTATGGCTACACCTTC. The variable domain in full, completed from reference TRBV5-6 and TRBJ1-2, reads DAGVTQSPTHLIKTRGQQVTLRCSPKSGHDTVSWYQQALGQGPQFIFQYYEEEERQRGNFPDRFSGHQFPNYSSELNVNALLLGDSALYLCASSFDPRVSYGYTFGSGTRLTVV.

CDR3 nucleotide sequence: TGTGCCAGCTCACCGGACAGGTCCTACGAGCAGTACTTC. Encoded protein: CASSPDRSYEQYF. The genes are TRBV18 and TRBJ2-7; 7 bases agree with TRBD1. Germline values: CDR1 KGHSH, CDR2 LQKENI. The CDR3 loop spans 13 amino acids. The trim removed 3 bases at V and 1 base at J, leaving 0 bases unmatched.

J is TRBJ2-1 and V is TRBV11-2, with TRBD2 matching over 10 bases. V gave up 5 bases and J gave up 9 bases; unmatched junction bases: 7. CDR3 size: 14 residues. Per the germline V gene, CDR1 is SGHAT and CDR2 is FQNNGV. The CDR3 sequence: CASSVPSGSAEQFF. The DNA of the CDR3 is TGTGCCAGCAGCGTACCTAGCGGGAGCGCTGAGCAGTTCTTC.

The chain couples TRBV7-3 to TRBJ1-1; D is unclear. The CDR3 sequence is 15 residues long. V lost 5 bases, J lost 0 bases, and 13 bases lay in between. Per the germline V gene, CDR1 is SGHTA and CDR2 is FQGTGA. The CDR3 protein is CASSLRPGMNTEAFF. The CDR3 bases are TGTGCCAGCAGCCTCCGGCCAGGCATGAACACTGAAGCTTTCTTT.